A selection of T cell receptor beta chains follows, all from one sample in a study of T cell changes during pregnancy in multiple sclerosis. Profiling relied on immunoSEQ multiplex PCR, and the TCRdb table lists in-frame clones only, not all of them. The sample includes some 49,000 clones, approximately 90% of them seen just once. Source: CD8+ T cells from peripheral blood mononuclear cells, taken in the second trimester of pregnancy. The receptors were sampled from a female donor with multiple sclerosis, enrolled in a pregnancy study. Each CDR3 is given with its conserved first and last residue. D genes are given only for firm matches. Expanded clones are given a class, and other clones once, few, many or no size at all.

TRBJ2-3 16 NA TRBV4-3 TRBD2 CASSTCGGACLDTQYF TGCGCCAGCAGCACCTGCGGGGGGGCCTGCTTAGATACGCAGTATTTT
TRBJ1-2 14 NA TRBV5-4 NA CASSLGGAIYGYTF TGTGCCAGCAGCTTGGGGGGCGCCATCTATGGCTACACCTTC
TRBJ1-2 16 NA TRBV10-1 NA CASSEPTGHGSYGYTF TGCGCCAGCAGTGAGCCTACAGGGCACGGTAGCTATGGCTACACCTTC
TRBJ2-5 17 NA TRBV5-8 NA CASSLARRAADQETQYF TGTGCCAGCAGCTTGGCCCGCAGGGCCGCAGATCAAGAGACCCAGTACTTC
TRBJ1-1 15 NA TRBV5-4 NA CASSLARVGNTEAFF TGTGCCAGCAGCTTGGCCAGGGTCGGGAACACTGAAGCTTTCTTT
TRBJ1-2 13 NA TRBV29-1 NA CSVEDQGNYGYTF TGCAGCGTTGAAGATCAGGGGAACTATGGCTACACCTTC
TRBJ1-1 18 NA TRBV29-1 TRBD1 CSVLRNRGLVLQNTEAFF TGCAGCGTTCTACGCAACAGGGGGCTCGTCCTACAGAACACTGAAGCTTTCTTT
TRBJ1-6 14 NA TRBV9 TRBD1 CASSPTGVNSPLHF TGTGCCAGCAGCCCTACAGGGGTAAATTCACCCCTCCACTTT
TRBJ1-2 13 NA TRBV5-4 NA CASSPRGGHGYTF TGTGCCAGCAGCCCGCGGGGGGGGCATGGCTACACCTTC
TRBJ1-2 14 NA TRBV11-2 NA CASSLERVSYGYTF TGTGCCAGCAGCTTAGAGAGGGTTTCCTATGGCTACACCTTC
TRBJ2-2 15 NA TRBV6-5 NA CASSYGTQGTGELFF TGTGCCAGCAGTTACGGGACTCAGGGAACCGGGGAGCTGTTTTTT
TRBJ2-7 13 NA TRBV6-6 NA CASSGDTSYEQYF TGTGCCAGCAGTGGCGACACCTCCTACGAGCAGTACTTC
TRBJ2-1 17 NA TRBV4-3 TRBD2 CASKPGTSGPPSREQFF TGCGCCAGCAAGCCCGGGACTAGCGGGCCCCCCTCAAGGGAGCAGTTCTTC
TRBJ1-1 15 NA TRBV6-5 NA CASSYWADRNTEAFF TGTGCCAGCAGTTACTGGGCAGACCGAAACACTGAAGCTTTCTTT
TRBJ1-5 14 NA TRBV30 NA CAWSLGVGNQPQHF TGTGCCTGGAGTTTAGGGGTGGGCAATCAGCCCCAGCATTTT
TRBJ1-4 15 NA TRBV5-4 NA CASTKDSTPGEKLFF TGTGCCAGCACCAAGGACTCAACCCCGGGGGAAAAACTGTTTTTT
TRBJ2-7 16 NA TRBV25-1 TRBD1 CASSESRGQGLREQYF TGTGCCAGCAGTGAATCCCGGGGACAGGGTCTTAGGGAGCAGTACTTC
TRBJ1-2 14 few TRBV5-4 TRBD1 CASSLGTGVDGYTF TGTGCCAGCAGCTTGGGGACAGGGGTAGATGGCTACACCTTC
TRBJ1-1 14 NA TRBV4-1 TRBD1 CASRTGLMNTEAFF TGCGCCAGCCGGACAGGCCTAATGAACACTGAAGCTTTCTTT
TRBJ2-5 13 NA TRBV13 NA CASSPRQEGTQYF TGTGCCAGCAGCCCCCGCCAGGAGGGGACCCAGTACTTC
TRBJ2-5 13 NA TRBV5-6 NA CASSLGSGETQYF TGTGCCAGCAGCTTGGGCAGCGGAGAGACCCAGTACTTC
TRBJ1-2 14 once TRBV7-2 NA CASSLYTPGGGYTF TGTGCCAGCAGCTTATATACCCCGGGTGGTGGCTACACCTTC
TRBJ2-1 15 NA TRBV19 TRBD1 CASSMRQGAYNEQFF TGTGCCAGTAGTATGAGACAGGGGGCCTACAATGAGCAGTTCTTC
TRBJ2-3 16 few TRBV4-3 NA CASSQAVAGRTDTQYF TGCGCCAGCAGCCAAGCGGTGGCAGGGAGGACAGATACGCAGTATTTT
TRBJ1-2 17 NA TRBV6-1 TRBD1 CASSEALLDRSFYGYTF TGTGCCAGCAGTGAAGCGCTACTGGACAGGTCCTTCTATGGCTACACCTTC
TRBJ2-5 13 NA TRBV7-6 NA CASSLPGWETQYF TGTGCCAGCAGCTTACCGGGGTGGGAGACCCAGTACTTC
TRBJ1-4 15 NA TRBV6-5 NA CASSYLGGANEKLFF TGTGCCAGCAGTTACCTCGGGGGGGCTAATGAAAAACTGTTTTTT
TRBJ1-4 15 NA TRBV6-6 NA CASLAGEATNEKLFF TGTGCCAGCCTCGCAGGGGAAGCAACTAATGAAAAACTGTTTTTT
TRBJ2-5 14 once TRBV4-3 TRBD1 CASSQETGGETQYF TGCGCCAGCAGCCAAGAGACAGGGGGCGAGACCCAGTACTTC
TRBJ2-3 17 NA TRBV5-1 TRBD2 CASSLVTSGGGTDTQYF TGCGCCAGCAGCTTGGTGACTAGCGGGGGGGGCACAGATACGCAGTATTTT
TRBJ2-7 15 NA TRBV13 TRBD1 CASSSSGTGGSEQYF TGTGCCAGCAGCTCCTCCGGGACAGGGGGCAGCGAGCAGTACTTC
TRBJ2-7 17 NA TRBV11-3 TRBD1 CASSSRTGTGRTYEQYF TGTGCCAGCAGCTCCCGGACCGGGACAGGGAGAACCTACGAGCAGTACTTC
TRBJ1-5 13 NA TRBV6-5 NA CASSTGSNQPQHF TGTGCCAGCAGTACAGGGAGCAATCAGCCCCAGCATTTT
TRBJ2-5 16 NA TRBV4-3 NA CASSLRPPGEGETQYF TGCGCCAGCAGCCTCCGGCCCCCGGGCGAGGGAGAGACCCAGTACTTC
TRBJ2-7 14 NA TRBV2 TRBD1 CASSDPGGSYEQYF TGTGCCAGCAGTGACCCAGGGGGCAGCTACGAGCAGTACTTC
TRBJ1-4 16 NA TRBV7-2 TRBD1 CASSLKLGGAGEKLFF TGTGCCAGCAGCTTAAAGCTAGGGGGCGCTGGTGAAAAACTGTTTTTT
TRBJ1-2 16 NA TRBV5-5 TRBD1 CASSWVTGAGSYGYTF TGTGCCAGCAGCTGGGTTACAGGGGCTGGGTCCTATGGCTACACCTTC
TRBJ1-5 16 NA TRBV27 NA CASSLYGHLGNQPQHF TGTGCCAGCAGTTTATACGGACACCTGGGAAATCAGCCCCAGCATTTT
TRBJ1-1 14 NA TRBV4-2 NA CASSPDRSHTEAFF TGTGCCAGCAGCCCCGACAGGAGCCACACTGAAGCTTTCTTT
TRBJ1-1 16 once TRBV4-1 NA CASSPQGEAGNTEAFF TGCGCCAGCAGCCCCCAAGGAGAGGCTGGGAACACTGAAGCTTTCTTT
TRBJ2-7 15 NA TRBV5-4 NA CASSLELASSYEQYF TGTGCCAGCAGCTTGGAACTGGCTAGCTCCTACGAGCAGTACTTC
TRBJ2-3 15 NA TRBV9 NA CASSEGGSPTDTQYF TGTGCCAGCAGCGAGGGGGGGAGCCCCACAGATACGCAGTATTTT
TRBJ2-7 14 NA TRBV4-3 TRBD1 CASSPTGSSYEQYF TGCGCCAGCAGTCCGACAGGGAGCTCCTACGAGCAGTACTTC
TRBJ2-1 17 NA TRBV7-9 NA CASSPRLQNFPINEQFF TGTGCCAGCAGCCCACGCTTACAAAATTTCCCCATCAATGAGCAGTTCTTC
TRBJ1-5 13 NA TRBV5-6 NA CASSPGGGQPQHF TGTGCCAGCAGCCCGGGAGGGGGACAGCCCCAGCATTTT
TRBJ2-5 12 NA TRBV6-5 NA CASSLRGKTQYF TGTGCCAGCAGTTTAAGGGGAAAGACCCAGTACTTC